This T cell receptor (beta chain) was found in a study of cytomegalovirus exposure and HLA in healthy donors. The germline gives CDR1 SQVTM, CDR2 ANQGSEA. The CDR3 totals 13 residues. V lost 2 bases and J lost 6, with 11 bases in between. 13 Jbeta primers and 60 Vbeta primers were used for the PCR. Assay: immunoSEQ multiplex PCR; the TCRdb copy retains only in-frame clones and omits some. Of under 200,000 clones listed, approximately 77% are singletons. This clone was counted a few times. The same CDR3 can be traced to other DNA sequences in this sample. The chain joins TRBV29-1 to TRBJ1-5; TRBD1 is a possible D gene (5 bases). Sample: PBMCs. The sequence was obtained from a female donor in good health and CMV-seronegative. In DNA form, the CDR3 reads TGCAGCGTTGAAACCGGGGGTGGTCAGCCCCAGCATTTT. Amino acid sequence: CSVETGGGQPQHF.